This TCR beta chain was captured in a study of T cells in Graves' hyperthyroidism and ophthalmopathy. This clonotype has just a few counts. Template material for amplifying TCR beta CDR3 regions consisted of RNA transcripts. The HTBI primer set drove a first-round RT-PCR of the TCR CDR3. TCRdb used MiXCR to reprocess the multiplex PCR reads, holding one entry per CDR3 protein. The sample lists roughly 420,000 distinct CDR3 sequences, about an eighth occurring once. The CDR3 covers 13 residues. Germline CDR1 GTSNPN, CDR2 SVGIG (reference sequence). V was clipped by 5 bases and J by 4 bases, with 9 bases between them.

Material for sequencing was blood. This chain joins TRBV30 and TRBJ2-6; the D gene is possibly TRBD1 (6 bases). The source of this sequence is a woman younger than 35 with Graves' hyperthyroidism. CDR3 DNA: TGTGCCTGGGAAAGGGGGGGGGCCAACGTCCTGACTTTC. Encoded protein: CAWERGGANVLTF.